Presented here are 27 T cell receptor beta chains from one specimen sequenced in a study of T cell repertoires in cytomegalovirus infection. Antigens of these TCRs are unknown. Each CDR3 protein gets one entry after TCRdb re-called the reads with MiXCR. In the table there are roughly 990,000 distinct CDR3 sequences, around 32% of which are singletons. The sequencing used cultured CD8+ T cells from PBMCs, collected from culture after CMV antigen stimulation. The receptor source for this set is a human donor in good health (CMV status not recorded). Some clones in this sample may be carry-over from other donors' samples.

A few counts support this clonotype. The CDR3 region is CASSISGGAGIEQFF. The DNA of the CDR3 is TGTGCCAGTAGTATATCGGGGGGGGCCGGTATTGAGCAGTTCTTC. The chain employs TRBV19 and TRBJ2-1, with TRBD2 identical over 8 bases. The CDR3 consists of 15 residues. J was trimmed by 9 bases and V by 2 bases; bases with no gene match: 9. The V gene's germline CDR1 is LNHDA and CDR2 SQIVND (reference sequence).

This chain joins TRBV6-5 and TRBJ2-1; D gene uncertain. V shed 0 bases and J shed 0 bases, with 9 bases lying between them. The germline gives CDR1 MNHEY, CDR2 SVGAGI. The CDR3 sequence is 16 residues long. This CDR3 is CASSYSLWTSYNEQFF. The DNA for the CDR3 is TGTGCCAGCAGTTACTCTTTATGGACCTCCTACAATGAGCAGTTCTTC.

This sequence joins TRBV19 and TRBJ2-3; D tentatively reads TRBD1 or TRBD2 (5 bases each). There are 13 residues in the CDR3. Trimming cost V 6 bases and J 3 bases, with 10 bases left between them. Germline CDR1 and CDR2: LNHDA and SQIVND (reference sequence). The CDR3 protein is CASRVGATDTQYF. CDR3 in DNA: TGTGCCAGTAGAGTCGGGGCTACAGATACGCAGTATTTT.

The chain links TRBV27 to TRBJ2-1, with TRBD1 matching 8 bases. V shed 2 bases and J 5 bases; nucleotides not matched to a gene: 8. Germline V CDR1 and CDR2: MNHEY, SMNVEV (reference sequence). This CDR3 has 16 residues. The CDR3 DNA is TGTGCCAGCAGTTTAGCCTACAGGGGGTTTGACAATGAGCAGTTCTTC. Translating gives CASSLAYRGFDNEQFF.

This clonotype occurred a few times. The rearrangement uses TRBV4-2 and TRBJ2-3; 8 bases fit TRBD2. V dropped 2 bases and J dropped 5; count of bases not matched to a gene: 9. This CDR3 is built from 16 residues. CDR1 is LGHNA and CDR2 is YNFKEQ in the germline V gene. CDR3 sequence: CASSQRGGPNEDTQYF. As DNA, the CDR3 is TGTGCCAGCAGCCAACGGGGGGGCCCGAATGAAGATACGCAGTATTTT.

This chain uses TRBV2 with TRBJ1-5; maybe TRBD1 (5 bases). The V end lost 2 bases, the J end lost 4 bases, and 9 bases lay between the germline ends. The germline CDR1 and CDR2 sequences are SNHLY and FYNNEI. CDR3 length equals 14 residues. CDR3 sequence (DNA): TGTGCCAGCAGTGAAACAGGCGCGAATCAGCCCCAGCATTTT. It is translated as CASSETGANQPQHF.

V gene TRBV7-8 combines with J gene TRBJ2-5; 14 nucleotides align to TRBD2. This CDR3 spans 19 amino acids. The germline V gene encodes CDR1 SGHVS and CDR2 FQNEAQ. The V segment lost 4 bases and the J segment 6 bases; nucleotides outside the gene matches: 16. CDR3 coding DNA: TGTGCCAGCAGCTCTGAAAGGACTAGCGGGGGGCCGGTATCCAAGACCCAGTACTTC. Encoded protein: CASSSERTSGGPVSKTQYF. Full variable domain (outside the CDR3, taken from reference TRBV7-8 and TRBJ2-5): GAGVSQSPRYKVAKRGQDVALRCDPISGHVSLFWYQQALGQGPEFLTYFQNEAQLDKSGLPSDRFFAERPEGSVSTLKIQRTQQEDSAVYLCASSSERTSGGPVSKTQYFGPGTRLLVL.

A remark on this clonotype: Being one base from a much bigger clone, this may be a read error. This chain uses TRBV6-5 with TRBJ1-5; tentative D call: TRBD1 (6 bases). The CDR3 runs 12 residues. Germline lookup yields CDR1 MNHEY and CDR2 SVGAGI. The chain's CDR3 is CANSQGSQPQHF. The CDR3 nucleotides are TGTGCCAACAGTCAGGGGAGTCAGCCCCAGCATTTT.

This clonotype has a single count. The chain recombines TRBV19 with TRBJ2-2; no definite D call. The ends were cut back, 2 bases at V and 0 bases at J, with 7 bases in the middle. From germline, CDR1 is LNHDA and CDR2 SQIVND (reference sequence). This CDR3 has 15 amino acids. CDR3 coding DNA: TGTGCCAGTAGTATACAAGGGCCGAACACCGGGGAGCTGTTTTTT. It translates to CASSIQGPNTGELFF.

The V gene is TRBV6-1, the J gene TRBJ2-7; D remains unclear. This CDR3 has 17 amino acids. V was cut by 1 base and J by 0 bases, with 16 bases left in between. Germline V gene sequence: CDR1 MNHNS, CDR2 SASEGT. CDR3 sequence reads: CASSEGLYAPTSYEQYV. CDR3 sequence (DNA): TGTGCCAGCAGTGAAGGGCTATATGCACCCACCTCCTACGAGCAGTACGTC.

This clonotype was seen a few times. V and J are TRBV7-8 and TRBJ2-6, with 10 bases lining up with TRBD1. There are 17 residues in the CDR3. Looked up from germline, CDR1 is SGHVS and CDR2 is FQNEAQ. V lost 6 bases, J lost 1 base, and 6 bases stayed unmatched. The CDR3 region has the DNA TGTGCCAGCAGAAGGGACAGGGGAATTTCTGGGGCCAACGTCCTGACTTTC. This sequence encodes CASRRDRGISGANVLTF.

This clonotype has more than one count but fewer than ten. The chain has TRBV2 and TRBJ1-6; the D is unclear. V shed 2 bases and J shed 4 bases, with 15 bases lying between them. The germline CDR1 and CDR2 sequences are SNHLY and FYNNEI. CDR3 size: 17 residues. CDR3 amino acids: CASSESGLLFYNSPLHF. DNA of the CDR3: TGTGCCAGCAGTGAATCGGGCCTTCTCTTTTATAATTCACCCCTCCACTTT.

The chain couples TRBV27 to TRBJ1-5; 8 nucleotides agree with TRBD1. The germline V gene encodes CDR1 MNHEY and CDR2 SMNVEV (reference sequence). The CDR3 has 16 amino acids. V shed 5 bases and J 5 bases; nucleotides not matched to a gene: 11. CDR3 sequence reads: CASSLLRTGMDQPQHF. The CDR3 DNA reads as TGTGCCAGCAGTCTTCTCCGGACAGGGATGGATCAGCCCCAGCATTTT.

The chain carries TRBV9 and TRBJ2-4, with a tentative D call TRBD1 (7 bases). Germline CDR1 reads SGDLS; CDR2 reads YYNGEE. The V end lost 4 bases, the J end lost 2 bases, and 13 bases lay between the germline ends. The CDR3 runs to 15 residues. CDR3 sequence (DNA): TGTGCCAGCAGCAAGGCGGGACAGACCAAAAACATTCAGTACTTC. As protein: CASSKAGQTKNIQYF.

Only a few counts were recorded for this clonotype. The genes are TRBV10-3 and TRBJ2-3, with 13 bases that match TRBD2. The length of the CDR3 is 17 residues. Per the germline V gene, CDR1 is ENHRY and CDR2 is SYGVKD. V trimming: 6 bases; J trimming: 2 bases; junction bases outside the gene matches: 8. CDR3 in DNA: TGTGCCATCAGGACCCGGACTAGCGGGGGACACACAGATACGCAGTATTTT. Its translation is CAIRTRTSGGHTDTQYF.

This clonotype showed up many times. The V and J genes are TRBV7-6 and TRBJ2-1, with 7 bases aligning to TRBD1. CDR1 is SGHVS and CDR2 is FNYEAQ in the germline V gene. The CDR3 length is 15 residues. The trim removed 2 bases at V and 5 bases at J, leaving 6 bases unmatched. The CDR3 coding sequence is TGTGCCAGCAGCTTATACGACAGGGTAAACAATGAGCAGTTCTTC. This translates into CASSLYDRVNNEQFF.

Comments on this clonotype: A read error is possible here, since a much larger clone lies one base away. The conserved final phenylalanine or tryptophan is absent from the CDR3, which likely points to a read error. The chain uses TRBV11-1 and TRBJ2-1; D not certain. Germline V gene lookup returns CDR1 SGHAT and CDR2 FQDESV (reference sequence). This CDR3 comprises 12 residues. The V end lost 2 bases, the J end lost 6 bases, and 5 bases lay between the germline ends. The CDR3 loop is CASSLSINEQFS. DNA of the CDR3: TGTGCCAGCAGCTTAAGTATCAATGAGCAGTTCTCC.

This clonotype was seen only a few times. The chain uses TRBV7-6 and TRBJ1-1; no reliable D call. This CDR3 is built from 14 residues. Trimming took 0 bases from V and 3 from J, leaving 8 bases between them. The V gene's germline CDR1 is SGHVS and CDR2 FNYEAQ. Here the CDR3 DNA reads TGTGCCAGCAGCTTAGCAGGGAAGGACACTGAAGCTTTCTTT. Translating it yields CASSLAGKDTEAFF.

The table lists this clonotype with a few counts. V usage is TRBV6-1 and J usage is TRBJ1-5; 7 bases are a match to TRBD1. The CDR3 spans 14 residues. The trim removed 5 bases at V and 7 bases at J, leaving 8 bases unmatched. The V gene's germline CDR1 is MNHNS and CDR2 SASEGT. The DNA of the CDR3 is TGTGCCAGCAGTCTTAAGGGGGCATGGCAGCCCCAGCATTTT. Its translation is CASSLKGAWQPQHF.

This clonotype showed up just a few times. The V call is TRBV6-1, the J call TRBJ2-4; D gene unclear. The CDR3 length is 15 residues. The germline V and J ends were trimmed by 1 base and 8 bases, with 15 bases remaining between them. CDR1 and CDR2 (germline): MNHNS, SASEGT. The CDR3 reads CASSEGQRISHIQYF. The CDR3 DNA is TGTGCCAGCAGTGAAGGCCAGCGAATAAGTCACATTCAGTACTTC.

This clonotype was seen only a few times. The chain has TRBV27 and TRBJ1-6; D gene ambiguous. The ends were cut back, 1 base at V and 7 bases at J, with 5 bases in the middle. The germline gives CDR1 MNHEY, CDR2 SMNVEV (reference sequence). There are 13 residues in the CDR3. The CDR3 protein is CASSLLQNSPLHF. The CDR3, as DNA: TGTGCCAGCAGTTTATTACAGAATTCACCCCTCCACTTT.

This clonotype was seen more than once but under ten times. The chain has TRBV12-5 and TRBJ2-5; D is uncertain. V shed 3 bases and J shed 4 bases, with 18 bases lying between them. The germline V gene has CDR1 LGHNT and CDR2 FRNRAP. CDR3 length equals 16 residues. In DNA form, the CDR3 reads TGTGCTAGTGGTTTAGAGGTGATACCAAACCTAGAGACCCAGTACTTC. Translated: CASGLEVIPNLETQYF.

This clonotype appeared a few times. The chain is built from TRBV6-2 or TRBV6-3 and TRBJ1-1, with D tentatively TRBD1 (5 bases). Between the trimmed V and J ends, which lost 2 bases and 2 bases, there was a span of 12 bases. In germline, CDR1 is MNHEY, CDR2 SVGEGT. The CDR3 is 15 residues long. The CDR3 DNA reads TGTGCCAGCAGTTACGGAGGCAGGGTTAACACTGAAGCTTTCTTT. The encoded protein is CASSYGGRVNTEAFF.

This clonotype showed up just a few times. V gene TRBV12-3 or TRBV12-4 combines with J gene TRBJ1-1; D may be TRBD1 (5 bases). With 11 bases removed from V and 1 base from J, the gap between germline ends came to 20 bases. This CDR3 is built from 15 residues. The CDR3 spells CASLSRGVGNTEAFF. CDR3 bases: TGTGCCTCCCTTTCGCGGGGGGTCGGGAACACTGAAGCTTTCTTT.

On this clonotype: One end of the junction does not line up with germline, which may come from a read error. The V call is TRBV7-9, the J call TRBJ2-1, with TRBD2 identical over 11 bases. Per germline, CDR1 SEHNR and CDR2 FQNEAQ (reference sequence). The CDR3 consists of 15 residues. Here the CDR3 DNA reads TGTGCCAGCAACTTAACTAGCGGGGGATACAATGAGCAGTTCTTC. It codes for CASNLTSGGYNEQFF.

The chain couples TRBV19 to TRBJ2-6; 8 bases fit TRBD1. CDR1 is LNHDA, CDR2 SQIVND, per germline (reference sequence). The trim removed 7 bases at V and 3 bases at J, leaving 11 bases unmatched. The CDR3 loop spans 17 amino acids. The CDR3 protein is CASIGAGQVGGANVLTF. The CDR3 DNA is TGTGCCAGTATAGGCGCGGGACAGGTCGGTGGGGCCAACGTCCTGACTTTC.

The chain joins TRBV4-3 to TRBJ1-6, with no clear D. Germline values: CDR1 LGHNA, CDR2 YSLEER. V was clipped by 5 bases and J by 0 bases, with 8 bases between them. This CDR3 region has 15 residues. The CDR3 spells CASSRNPSYNSPLHF. The CDR3 DNA is TGCGCCAGCAGCAGAAATCCCTCCTATAATTCACCCCTCCACTTT.